This T cell receptor beta chain was identified during a study of CXCR3-negative and CXCR3-positive naive CD8 T cells. Overall study findings and caveats: Comparison of naive cells showed more hydrophobic TRB CDR3s in CXCR3-positive than in CXCR3-negative naive cells. After cryopreservation, CXCR3 expression dropped partially; most assays used fresh PBMCs.

As to this clonotype: Its target is unknown.

CDR3 size: 17 residues. All TRB cDNA libraries came from 5' RACE performed with UMI labels. TCRdb re-called the 5' RACE reads and gives one entry per CDR3 protein, without DNA. The sample totals roughly 70,000 distinct CDR3 sequences. V and J are TRBV12-3 or TRBV12-4 and TRBJ2-5. The source of this sequence is a human donor in good health. Some clones in this sample may be carry-over from other donors' samples. Material for sequencing was naive CXCR3- CD8+ T cells from blood. Subset given: CD45RO-CCR7+CD27+CD95- naive CD8+ T cells lacking CXCR3 (TNR3-). The CDR3 loop reads CASRPPPEVFEGETQYF.